One and the same sample provided the 11 T cell receptor beta chains below, sequenced in a study of beta chain features in type 1 diabetes. Antigen specificity for these receptors is unknown. Isolated RNA was reverse transcribed in full, so expressed TCRB transcripts were sequenced. Profiled with immunoSEQ multiplex PCR; TCRdb holds only in-frame clones, not every one. The repertoire holds 35,000 to 45,000 clones, with 65% to 80% as singletons. Study-wide points: Among all four CD4+ subsets, Type 1 diabetes patients had TCRB CDR3s that were moderately but significantly shorter.

Sequenced: Tregs from blood. The origin of the receptors is a man aged 30 to 39 with type 1 diabetes. Some clones in this sample may be carry-over from other donors' samples.

This chain uses TRBV29-1 with TRBJ2-1; 10 nucleotides align to TRBD2. V shed 6 bases, J shed 9 bases, and the junction held 14 bases outside the gene matches. The CDR3 runs to 15 residues. Germline CDR1 and CDR2: SQVTM and ANQGSEA. CDR3 DNA: TGCAGCGTGCGACAATTAGCGGGGGGCATCGCTGAGCAGTTCTTC. Translation: CSVRQLAGGIAEQFF.

CDR3 region: CASSGLDSHRELFF. The CDR3 DNA sequence: TGTGCCAGCAGTGGCTTAGACAGCCACCGGGAGCTGTTTTTT. The chain carries TRBV6-1 and TRBJ2-2, with D tentatively TRBD1 (5 bases). Looked up from germline, CDR1 is MNHNS and CDR2 is SASEGT. V gave up 4 bases and J gave up 9 bases, with 15 bases separating them. This CDR3 has 14 amino acids.

The chain employs TRBV9 and TRBJ2-5; D is possibly TRBD2 (6 bases). The DNA matches TRBJ2-7 better at its end, which makes the J call doubtful. CDR1 and CDR2 (germline): SGDLS, YYNGEE. The CDR3 has 14 residues. DNA for the CDR3: TGTGCCAGCAGCGGAGGCGGGGCACACGCCGAGCAGTACTTC. Its protein product is CASSGGGAHAEQYF.

The V and J genes are TRBV5-1 and TRBJ2-5, with 9 bases aligning to TRBD1. Germline loops: CDR1 SGHRS, CDR2 YFSETQ. This CDR3 contains 15 residues. Germline trimming cut 0 bases from V and 11 bases from J; bases unmatched to any gene: 11. The DNA for the CDR3 is TGCGCCAGCAGCTTGGACGGGACAGGGATCAGAGAGCAGTACTTC. This encodes CASSLDGTGIREQYF.

J is TRBJ1-4 and V is TRBV7-9; TRBD1 matches 8 bases. Germline values: CDR1 SEHNR, CDR2 FQNEAQ (reference sequence). V was pared by 0 bases and J by 8 bases, with 5 bases of the junction left unmatched. The CDR3 covers 15 residues. CDR3 sequence reads: CASSLARTGSEKLFF. CDR3 nucleotides: TGTGCCAGCAGCTTAGCCAGGACAGGGTCCGAAAAACTGTTTTTT.

The chain has TRBV11-1 and TRBJ2-3; 11 bases fit TRBD2. The CDR3 has 16 amino acids. The germline V gene encodes CDR1 SGHAT and CDR2 FQDESV (reference sequence). The J segment lost 0 bases and the V segment lost 5 bases, leaving 4 bases of the junction unmatched. CDR3 sequence reads: CASSKGTSGSTDTQYF. CDR3 coding DNA: TGTGCCAGCAGCAAAGGGACTAGCGGAAGCACAGATACGCAGTATTTT.

In its sample, this clone was seen a few times. The J gene is TRBJ1-6, the V gene TRBV5-1; TRBD1 agrees at 7 bases. The CDR3 covers 14 residues. The germline V gene encodes CDR1 SGHRS and CDR2 YFSETQ. V lost 4 bases to trimming and J lost 4 bases; unmatched junction nucleotides: 2. The CDR3 bases are TGCGCCAGCAGCCCGGGACAGTATAATTCACCCCTCCACTTT. Its protein is CASSPGQYNSPLHF.

V gene TRBV29-1 combines with J gene TRBJ2-3, with 10 bases matching TRBD2. The CDR3 has 14 amino acids. From germline, CDR1 is SQVTM and CDR2 ANQGSEA. After removal of 6 bases from V and 1 base from J, the junction contained 4 bases not matched to a gene. The CDR3 reads CSVLAGARTDTQYF. CDR3 bases: TGCAGCGTGCTAGCGGGGGCCCGCACAGATACGCAGTATTTT.

J is TRBJ1-2 and V is TRBV5-8; D not resolved. The CDR3 has 13 amino acids. CDR1 and CDR2 from the germline V gene are SGHTS and YDEGEE. The ends were cut back, 0 bases at V and 7 bases at J, with 10 bases in the middle. CDR3 in DNA: TGTGCCAGCAGCTTGGCAGGCCTCGGTGGCTACACCTTC. Translating it yields CASSLAGLGGYTF. The full variable domain, rest sourced from reference TRBV5-8 and TRBJ1-2, is EAGVTQSPTHLIKTRGQQATLRCSPISGHTSVYWYQQALGLGLQFLLWYDEGEERNRGNFPPRFSGRQFPNYSSELNVNALELEDSALYLCASSLAGLGGYTFGSGTRLTVV.

This chain's CDR3 is CASSGTGLGQPQHF. CDR3 DNA sequence: TGTGCCAGCAGTGGGACAGGGCTCGGTCAGCCCCAGCATTTT. V is TRBV2 and J is TRBJ1-5, with 8 nucleotides matching TRBD1. Germline V gives CDR1 SNHLY, CDR2 FYNNEI. The CDR3 runs to 14 residues. V gave up 4 bases and J gave up 6 bases; unmatched junction bases: 5. Looking up the rest from reference TRBV2 and TRBJ1-5 gives the full variable domain: EPEVTQTPSHQVTQMGQEVILRCVPISNHLYFYWYRQILGQKVEFLVSFYNNEISEKSEIFDDQFSVERPDGSNFTLKIRSTKLEDSAMYFCASSGTGLGQPQHFGDGTRLSIL.

The chain carries TRBV27 and TRBJ2-1; 8 nucleotides agree with TRBD2. Per germline, CDR1 MNHEY and CDR2 SMNVEV (reference sequence). The trim removed 0 bases at V and 6 bases at J, leaving 4 bases unmatched. This CDR3 is built from 15 residues. The CDR3, as DNA: TGTGCCAGCAGTTTATCGGCGGGGGGACGCAATGAGCAGTTCTTC. This encodes CASSLSAGGRNEQFF.